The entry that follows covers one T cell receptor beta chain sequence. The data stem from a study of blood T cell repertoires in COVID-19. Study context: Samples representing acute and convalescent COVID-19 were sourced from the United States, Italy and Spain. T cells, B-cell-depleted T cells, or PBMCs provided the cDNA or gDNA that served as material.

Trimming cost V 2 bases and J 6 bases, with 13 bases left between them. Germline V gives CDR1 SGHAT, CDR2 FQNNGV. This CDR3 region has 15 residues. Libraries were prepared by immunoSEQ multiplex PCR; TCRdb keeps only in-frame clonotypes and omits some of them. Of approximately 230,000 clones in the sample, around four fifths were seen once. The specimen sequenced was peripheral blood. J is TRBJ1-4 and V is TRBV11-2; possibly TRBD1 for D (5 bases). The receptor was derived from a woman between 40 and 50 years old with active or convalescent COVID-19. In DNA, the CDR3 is TGTGCCAGCAGCTTACGGGGGAGTAAGGATGAAAAACTGTTTTTT. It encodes CASSLRGSKDEKLFF.